These 20 T cell receptor beta chains came from one sample sequenced in a study of cytomegalovirus exposure and HLA in healthy donors. PCR amplification relied on 60 Vbeta primers (plus 13 Jbeta primers). Libraries were prepared by immunoSEQ multiplex PCR; TCRdb keeps only in-frame clonotypes and omits some of them. The sample lists tens of thousands of clones, around 80% occurring once. The sequenced material came from PBMCs. The receptors were gathered from a woman aged 30 to 39 in good health and CMV-seronegative.

The chain is built from TRBV7-9 and TRBJ2-1, with D perhaps matching TRBD1 (6 bases). V was pared by 5 bases and J by 2 bases, with 19 bases between. Germline loops: CDR1 SEHNR, CDR2 FQNEAQ (reference sequence). The CDR3 covers 17 residues. The CDR3 DNA is TGTGCCAGCAGCGCTCGGGTGGGGGCAGGGCCCTACAATGAGCAGTTCTTC. It translates to CASSARVGAGPYNEQFF. Using reference TRBV7-9 and TRBJ2-1 for the parts outside the CDR3, the full variable domain is DTGVSQNPRHKITKRGQNVTFRCDPISEHNRLYWYRQTLGQGPEFLTYFQNEAQLEKSRLLSDRFSAERPKGSFSTLEIQRTEQGDSAMYLCASSARVGAGPYNEQFFGPGTRLTVL.

This clone was seen once. The V call is TRBV4-1, the J call TRBJ1-4; D gene uncertain. Germline V gene lookup returns CDR1 MGHRA and CDR2 YSYEKL. This CDR3 spans 17 amino acids. V was clipped by 0 bases and J by 0 bases, with 11 bases between them. CDR3 sequence: CASSQDSGSPTNEKLFF. DNA for the CDR3: TGCGCCAGCAGCCAAGATAGCGGCAGCCCAACTAATGAAAAACTGTTTTTT.

This chain connects TRBV6-6 to TRBJ1-4; TRBD1 might be the D (5 bases). Deletions cut 6 bases from V and 0 bases from J, with 8 bases between. Germline assignment: CDR1 MNHNY and CDR2 SVGAGI (reference sequence). The CDR3 is 14 residues long. CDR3 DNA sequence: TGTGCCAGCAGGAAAGGGGCAACTAATGAAAAACTGTTTTTT. It translates to CASRKGATNEKLFF.

The rearrangement links TRBV9 to TRBJ2-2; 12 nucleotides match TRBD2. CDR3 length: 17 residues. V lost 4 bases, J lost 6 bases, and 10 bases stayed unmatched. The germline V gene encodes CDR1 SGDLS and CDR2 YYNGEE. CDR3 sequence reads: CASSPQLRLAGAGELFF. The CDR3 DNA reads TGTGCCAGCAGCCCCCAATTGCGACTAGCGGGGGCCGGGGAGCTGTTTTTT.

The chain carries TRBV5-1 and TRBJ1-2, with 9 bases fitting TRBD1. The junction had 11 bases not matched to a gene; V was cut back by 4 bases and J by 7 bases. This CDR3 comprises 15 residues. Germline V gene data show CDR1 as SGHRS and CDR2 as YFSETQ. CDR3 protein: CASSPAGTGLGGYTF. CDR3 nucleotides: TGCGCCAGCAGCCCAGCCGGGACAGGGCTGGGTGGCTACACCTTC.

The chain is built from TRBV27 and TRBJ2-3, with D possibly matching TRBD1 (6 bases). This CDR3 region has 17 residues. Germline V CDR1 and CDR2: MNHEY, SMNVEV (reference sequence). V was clipped by 2 bases and J by 3 bases, with 18 bases between them. CDR3 sequence (DNA): TGTGCCAGCAGTTTAAGGGGGACAATAGGCGGGACAGATACGCAGTATTTT. It encodes CASSLRGTIGGTDTQYF.

The CDR3 sequence: CSVEDLRGYEQYF. The CDR3 DNA reads as TGCAGCGTTGAAGACCTACGGGGGTACGAGCAGTACTTC. This sequence joins TRBV29-1 and TRBJ2-7; weak D call: TRBD2 (6 bases). Trimming stripped 0 bases from V and 4 bases from J, with 10 bases between. Per germline, CDR1 SQVTM and CDR2 ANQGSEA. The CDR3 is 13 residues long.

The chain couples TRBV6-1 to TRBJ1-1, with a possible D match to TRBD1 (6 bases). Between the trimmed V and J ends, which lost 8 bases and 1 base, there was a span of 17 bases. This CDR3 has 15 amino acids. The germline V gene encodes CDR1 MNHNS and CDR2 SASEGT. For the CDR3, the DNA is TGTGCCAGCTCCACCCCTGGACAGAAGAACACTGAAGCTTTCTTT. Its protein is CASSTPGQKNTEAFF.

V is TRBV13 and J is TRBJ1-1; D unclear. CDR1 and CDR2 from the germline V gene are PRHDT and FYEKMQ (reference sequence). This CDR3 spans 13 amino acids. V was cut by 5 bases and J by 2 bases, with 9 bases left in between. In DNA, the CDR3 is TGTGCCAGCAGCGGAGGGATTAACACTGAAGCTTTCTTT. Encoded protein: CASSGGINTEAFF.

This clone was recorded once. V and J are TRBV5-6 and TRBJ2-2; 10 bases are shared with TRBD2. There are 15 residues in the CDR3. With 2 bases clipped from V and 9 bases from J, the junction kept 7 bases outside the gene matches. Germline V gene data show CDR1 as SGHDT and CDR2 as YYEEEE. The CDR3 nucleotides read TGTGCCAGCAGCTTCCCAGCGGGAGGGGCCCGGGAGCTGTTTTTT. Protein: CASSFPAGGARELFF.

This clone occurred once. V usage is TRBV27 and J usage is TRBJ1-6; D call uncertain. Germline CDR1 reads MNHEY; CDR2 reads SMNVEV (reference sequence). The CDR3 is 12 amino acids. Trimming pared 5 bases from V and 4 bases from J, leaving 3 bases between. The DNA for the CDR3 is TGTGCCAGCAGTCCGTATAATTCACCCCTCCACTTT. The encoded protein is CASSPYNSPLHF.

The rearrangement joins TRBV27 to TRBJ1-3; 9 bases are a match to TRBD1. V lost 5 bases and J lost 3; bases outside the gene matches: 5. The CDR3 is 15 residues long. Per germline, CDR1 MNHEY and CDR2 SMNVEV (reference sequence). CDR3 sequence (DNA): TGTGCCAGCAGTGCACAGGGGGCAATTGGAAACACCATATATTTT. It yields the protein CASSAQGAIGNTIYF.

The chain carries TRBV6-5 and TRBJ1-5; D is unresolved. Germline assignment: CDR1 MNHEY and CDR2 SVGAGI. CDR3 size: 14 residues. The V gene lost 2 bases and the J gene lost 9 bases, with 14 bases spanning the gap. CDR3 residues: CASSYGHSEGPQHF. In DNA form, the CDR3 reads TGTGCCAGCAGTTACGGCCACAGCGAGGGGCCCCAGCATTTT.

The chain couples TRBV29-1 to TRBJ1-6, with 10 bases identical to TRBD1. J was trimmed by 6 bases and V by 7 bases; bases with no gene match: 9. There are 15 residues in the CDR3. In germline, CDR1 is SQVTM, CDR2 ANQGSEA. The CDR3 here is CSARQGAQSNSPLHF. Written as DNA, the CDR3 is TGCAGCGCCCGACAGGGGGCACAAAGTAATTCACCCCTCCACTTT.

The chain recombines TRBV4-2 with TRBJ2-2; D unresolved. V was trimmed by 0 bases and J by 1 base, leaving 3 bases between them. CDR1 LGHNA and CDR2 YNFKEQ come from the germline V gene. The CDR3 runs to 14 residues. In nucleotides, the CDR3 is TGTGCCAGCAGCCAAGATATGAACACCGGGGAGCTGTTTTTT. Translation gives CASSQDMNTGELFF.

The chain recombines TRBV5-6 with TRBJ2-7, with D unresolved. This CDR3 contains 14 residues. V was trimmed by 0 bases and J by 7 bases, leaving 14 bases between them. Germline V gene data show CDR1 as SGHDT and CDR2 as YYEEEE. CDR3 nucleotides: TGTGCCAGCAGCTTGGACTACCCACCCTCGGAGCAGTACTTC. This translates into CASSLDYPPSEQYF. Full variable domain (rest looked up from reference TRBV5-6 and TRBJ2-7): DAGVTQSPTHLIKTRGQQVTLRCSPKSGHDTVSWYQQALGQGPQFIFQYYEEEERQRGNFPDRFSGHQFPNYSSELNVNALLLGDSALYLCASSLDYPPSEQYFGPGTRLTVT.

As DNA, the CDR3 is TGTGCCAGCGGCCCCTGGCAGGATGAGCAGTTCTTC. Residues: CASGPWQDEQFF. The chain links TRBV5-4 to TRBJ2-1; no definite D call. The CDR3 covers 12 residues. Trimming removed 7 bases at V and 8 bases at J, with 13 bases between. Germline V lookup: CDR1 SGHNT, CDR2 YYREEE (reference sequence).

V gene TRBV9 combines with J gene TRBJ2-2; TRBD2 aligns across 9 bases. The CDR3 runs to 17 residues. Germline CDR1 and CDR2: SGDLS and YYNGEE. V gave up 0 bases and J gave up 2 bases; unmatched junction bases: 5. Here the CDR3 reads CASSVAREGGNTGELFF. Here the CDR3 DNA reads TGTGCCAGCAGCGTAGCGCGGGAGGGTGGTAACACCGGGGAGCTGTTTTTT.

This clone occurred a few times. The CDR3 DNA reads as TGTGCCAGCAGCCTGACAGGGGGAAGCAATCAGCCCCAGCATTTT. This translates into CASSLTGGSNQPQHF. J is TRBJ1-5 and V is TRBV7-2; TRBD1 agrees at 9 bases. The ends lost 5 bases at V and 1 base at J; junction bases unmatched: 3. This CDR3 contains 15 residues. The germline gives CDR1 SGHTA, CDR2 FQGNSA.

This clone appeared a few times. The chain uses TRBV4-3 and TRBJ1-2, with a weak D call TRBD1 (5 bases). This CDR3 comprises 15 residues. With 0 bases removed from V and 2 bases from J, the gap between germline ends came to 10 bases. Germline V gene sequence: CDR1 LGHNA, CDR2 YSLEER. The CDR3 DNA follows: TGCGCCAGCAGCCAAGATCGAACAGGCAACTATGGCTACACCTTC. It encodes CASSQDRTGNYGYTF.